The rows below give T cell receptor beta chains drawn from one sample of a study of blood T cell repertoires in COVID-19. Sequencing was performed with immunoSEQ multiplex PCR; in TCRdb, only in-frame clones are kept and a portion is missing. Of 350,000 or so clones listed, 90% are singletons. Sequencing was done on a sample of peripheral blood. Every receptor here comes from a man aged 18 to 35 with active or convalescent COVID-19. Both conserved end residues are trimmed from each CDR3.

TRBV20-1	TRBJ1-5	SAYGQPQH
TRBV4-2	TRBJ1-1	ASSQESGLNTEAF
TRBV9	TRBJ2-7	ASSVGGDISYEQY
TRBV29-1	TRBJ2-7	STLGTGGFHEQY
TRBV1	TRBJ2-1	TSRLAGGQSSYNEQF
TRBV18	TRBJ1-6	ASSPKGDSPLH
TRBV7-2	TRBJ1-2	ASSLTPGWGDGYT
TRBV18	TRBJ2-2	ASSPGLAGANTGELF
TRBV6-1	TRBJ1-4	ASSAIGTANEKLF
TRBV6-2/TRBV6-3	TRBJ1-6	ASSYSGDSYNSPLH
TRBV5-1	TRBJ1-4	ASSPRTGGGEKLF
TRBV4-1	TRBJ1-1	ASSQAGRGSEAF
TRBV19	TRBJ2-5	ASTSGTEETQY
TRBV2	TRBJ1-5	ASSDNSPVSQH
TRBV7-9	TRBJ2-7	ATTGTGVYEQY
TRBV6-5	TRBJ2-3	ASHKGGAWADTQY
TRBV7-9	TRBJ2-2	ASSPRAGLNTGELF
TRBV2	TRBJ1-5	ASSENRGRNQPQH
TRBV27	TRBJ2-7	ASSPGQGIGEQY
TRBV27	TRBJ1-5	ASSAPGQGAQH
TRBV28	TRBJ1-2	ASRPDSYGYT
TRBV7-9	TRBJ2-7	ASSLGTAYEQY
TRBV6-5	TRBJ1-2	ASSQTGGGYGYT
TRBV6-5	TRBJ1-5	ASSRGLDLKMPQH
TRBV24-1	TRBJ2-3	ATSDSVLTDTQY
TRBV19	TRBJ1-2	ASSIRGDTYGYT
TRBV5-1	TRBJ2-1	ASSLAEGPYNEQF
TRBV6-5	TRBJ1-4	ASSYEGQEDEKLF
TRBV7-2	TRBJ2-3	ASSSGLAGGLSSDTQY
TRBV29-1	TRBJ1-2	SVDRGQSGYT
TRBV15	TRBJ1-4	ATSRQTGGIEKLF
TRBV14	TRBJ2-1	ASSQDRGGAYNEQF
TRBV9	TRBJ2-7	ASSVEGLAYEQY
TRBV5-5	TRBJ1-4	ASSTIGGFNEKLF
TRBV2	TRBJ1-1	ASSDGGLRAF
TRBV5-6	TRBJ2-7	ASSPVGGLYEQY
TRBV21-1	TRBJ2-3	ASRMGQGRDTQY
TRBV7-8	TRBJ2-7	ASSFSGGQGRYEQY
TRBV7-6	TRBJ2-7	ASSPRLAGNSYEQY
TRBV7-2	TRBJ1-5	ASSLQGGGNQPQH
TRBV7-8	TRBJ1-2	ASIRLGASYGYT
TRBV28	TRBJ2-4	ASSLGLAGVGAKNIQY
TRBV5-4	TRBJ2-7	ASSLGQREEQY
TRBV18	TRBJ2-7	ASSPISTGGYEQY
TRBV27	TRBJ1-1	ASSATRVNTEAF
TRBV27	TRBJ1-1	ASSRVTNTEAF
TRBV30	TRBJ1-2	AWSPGGDGYT